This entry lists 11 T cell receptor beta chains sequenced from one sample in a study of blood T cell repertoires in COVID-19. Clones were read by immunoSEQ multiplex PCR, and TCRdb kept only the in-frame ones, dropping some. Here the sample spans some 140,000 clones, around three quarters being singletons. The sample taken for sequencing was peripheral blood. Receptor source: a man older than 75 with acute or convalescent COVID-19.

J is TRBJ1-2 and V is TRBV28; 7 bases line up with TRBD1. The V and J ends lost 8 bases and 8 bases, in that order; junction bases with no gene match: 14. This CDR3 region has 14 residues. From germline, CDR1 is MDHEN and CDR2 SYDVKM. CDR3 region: CASSPPEGARGYTF. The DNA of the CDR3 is TGTGCCAGCTCCCCCCCGGAGGGGGCGCGGGGCTACACCTTC.

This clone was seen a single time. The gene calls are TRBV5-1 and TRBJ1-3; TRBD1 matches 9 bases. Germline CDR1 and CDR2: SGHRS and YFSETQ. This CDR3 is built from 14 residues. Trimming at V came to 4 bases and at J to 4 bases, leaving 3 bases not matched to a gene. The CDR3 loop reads CASSKQGAGNTIYF. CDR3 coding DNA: TGCGCCAGCAGCAAACAGGGGGCGGGAAACACCATATATTTT.

In DNA, the CDR3 is TGTGCCAGCAGTTCCGCCGGGATTACTGAAGCTTTCTTT. It is translated as CASSSAGITEAFF. The chain uses TRBV12-3 or TRBV12-4 and TRBJ1-1; D is unclear. This CDR3 spans 13 amino acids. V was shortened by 4 bases and J by 5 bases, with 11 bases between the two germline ends.

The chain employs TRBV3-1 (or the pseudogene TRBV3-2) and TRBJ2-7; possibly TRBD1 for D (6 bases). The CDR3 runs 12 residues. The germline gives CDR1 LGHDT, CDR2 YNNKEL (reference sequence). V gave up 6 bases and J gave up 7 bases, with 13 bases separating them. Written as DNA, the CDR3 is TGTGCCAGCAGTCCCGGACAGCCGGAGCAGTACTTC. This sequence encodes CASSPGQPEQYF.

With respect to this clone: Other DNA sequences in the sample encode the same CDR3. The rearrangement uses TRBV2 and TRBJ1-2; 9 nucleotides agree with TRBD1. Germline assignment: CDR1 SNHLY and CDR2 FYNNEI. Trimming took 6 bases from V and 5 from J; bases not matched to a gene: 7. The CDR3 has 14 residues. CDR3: CASRGQGLIYGYTF. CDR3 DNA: TGTGCCAGCAGGGGACAGGGCCTAATTTATGGCTACACCTTC.

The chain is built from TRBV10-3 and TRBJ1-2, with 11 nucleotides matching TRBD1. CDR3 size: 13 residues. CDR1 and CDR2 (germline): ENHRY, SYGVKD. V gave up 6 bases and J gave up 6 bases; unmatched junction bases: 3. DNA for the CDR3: TGTGCCATCAGAGGACAGGGGGCAAATGGCTACACCTTC. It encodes CAIRGQGANGYTF.

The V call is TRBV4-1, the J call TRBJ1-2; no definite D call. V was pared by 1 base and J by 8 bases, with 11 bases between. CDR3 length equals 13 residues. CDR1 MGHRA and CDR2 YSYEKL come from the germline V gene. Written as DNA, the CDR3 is TGCGCCAGCAGCCAAGTGTCAGCGAGGGGCTACACCTTC. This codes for CASSQVSARGYTF.

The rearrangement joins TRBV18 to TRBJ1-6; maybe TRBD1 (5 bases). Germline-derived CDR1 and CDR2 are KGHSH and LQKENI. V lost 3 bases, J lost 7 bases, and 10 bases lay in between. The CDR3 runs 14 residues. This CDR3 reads CASSPIDRNSPLHF. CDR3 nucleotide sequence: TGTGCCAGCTCACCGATTGACAGAAATTCACCCCTCCACTTT.

CDR3: CASSSLAGGPGEQFF. CDR3 DNA sequence: TGTGCCAGCAGCTCCCTAGCGGGGGGGCCGGGTGAGCAGTTCTTC. The V gene is TRBV7-3, the J gene TRBJ2-1; 12 bases line up with TRBD2. Germline CDR1 is SGHTA and CDR2 is FQGTGA. V shed 4 bases and J 9 bases; nucleotides not matched to a gene: 7. The CDR3 spans 15 residues.

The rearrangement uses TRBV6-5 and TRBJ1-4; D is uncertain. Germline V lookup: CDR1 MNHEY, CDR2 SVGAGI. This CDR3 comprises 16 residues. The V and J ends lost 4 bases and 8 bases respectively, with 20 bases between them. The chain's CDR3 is CASSFFPRRLGEKLFF. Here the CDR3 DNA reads TGTGCCAGCAGTTTTTTTCCCCGGAGGCTAGGAGAAAAACTGTTTTTT.

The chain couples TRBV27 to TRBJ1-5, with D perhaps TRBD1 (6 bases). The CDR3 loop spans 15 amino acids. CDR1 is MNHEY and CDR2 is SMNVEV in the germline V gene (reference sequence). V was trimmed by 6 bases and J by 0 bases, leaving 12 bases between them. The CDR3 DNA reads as TGTGCCAGCAGATTCATGGGGGCTAGCAATCAGCCCCAGCATTTT. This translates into CASRFMGASNQPQHF.